One T cell receptor beta chain is described in this entry. Its target is not known. Each ophthalmopathy patient scored at least 3 on the Clinical Activity Score and at least 4 on NOSPECS grade, with duration under 3 months. PBMCs were obtained from approximately 10 ml fresh peripheral blood. CDR3 length: 20 residues. Germline CDR1 LGHNA, CDR2 YNFKEQ. V lost 0 bases and J lost 5; bases outside the gene matches: 16. There were TCR beta CDR3 regions amplified from RNA transcripts. The HTBI set primed first-round TCR CDR3 RT-PCR. MiXCR was run by TCRdb on the multiplex PCR reads, yielding one entry per CDR3 protein. Of around 690,000 distinct CDR3 sequences in the sample, roughly 20% were seen once. These data are taken from a study of T cells in Graves' hyperthyroidism and ophthalmopathy. Study summary: Specimen type is peripheral blood, collected at initial diagnosis prior to any treatment.

Study-wide points: In blood, most of the thyroid clonotypes expanded above 0.001 were also present.

The receptor was derived from a man younger than 45 with Graves' ophthalmopathy. The chain combines TRBV4-2 with TRBJ1-4; the match to TRBD1 covers 9 bases. Specimen: blood. In DNA form, the CDR3 reads TGTGCCAGCAGCCAAGATGATGTCGGGACAGGGAATATTATGAATGAAAAACTGTTTTTT. Amino acids: CASSQDDVGTGNIMNEKLFF.